This T cell receptor (beta chain) appears in the sequencing data of a study of T-cell reconstitution after alpha-beta-depleted transplantation in children. Regarding the study as a whole: Approximately two months post-transplant, alpha-beta T cells reportedly originated from several hundred expanded graft clones. Newly produced T cells mostly provided counts and TCRbeta diversity after one year, as hyperexpanded clones declined. The high TCRbeta diversity at day 60 in some patients came from surviving recipient T cells and thymic progenitors.

Unique molecular identifiers featured in how the TCRbeta library was prepared. One entry per CDR3 protein, called by TCRdb with MiXCR from the PCR reads. The table has hundreds of thousands of distinct CDR3 sequences, more than 20% seen once. The length of the CDR3 is 20 residues. V lost 2 bases and J lost 1; bases outside the gene matches: 15. Per the germline V gene, CDR1 is SQVTM and CDR2 is ANQGSEA. This clonotype appeared many times. Antigen unknown. The chain combines TRBV29-1 with TRBJ2-7; 15 nucleotides match TRBD2. The receptor was isolated from a girl aged 2-9 years with Fanconi anemia, due to receive a stem cell transplant. The sample consisted of PBMCs, taken before TCRalphabeta/CD19-depleted stem cell transplant. The CDR3 sequence is CSVEPHLPGLAGGRSYEQYF. Here the CDR3 DNA reads TGCAGCGTTGAACCACATCTTCCGGGACTAGCGGGAGGAAGGTCCTACGAGCAGTACTTC.